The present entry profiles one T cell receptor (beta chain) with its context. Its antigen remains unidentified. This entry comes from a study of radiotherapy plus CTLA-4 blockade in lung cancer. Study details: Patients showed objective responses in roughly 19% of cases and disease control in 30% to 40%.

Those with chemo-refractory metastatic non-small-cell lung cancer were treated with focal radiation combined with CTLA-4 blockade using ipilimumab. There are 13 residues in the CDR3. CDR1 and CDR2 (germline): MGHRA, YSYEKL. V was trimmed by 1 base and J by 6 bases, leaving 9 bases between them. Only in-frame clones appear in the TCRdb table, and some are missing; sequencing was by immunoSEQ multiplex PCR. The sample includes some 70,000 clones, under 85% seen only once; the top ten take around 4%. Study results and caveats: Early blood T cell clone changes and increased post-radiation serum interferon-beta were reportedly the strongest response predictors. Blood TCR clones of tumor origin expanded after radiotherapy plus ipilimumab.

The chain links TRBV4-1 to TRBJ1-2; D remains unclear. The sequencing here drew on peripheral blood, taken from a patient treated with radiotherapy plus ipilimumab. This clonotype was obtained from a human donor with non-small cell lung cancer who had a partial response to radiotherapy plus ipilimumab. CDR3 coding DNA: TGCGCCAGCAGCCAAGTGAGGGAAGATGGCTACACCTTC. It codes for CASSQVREDGYTF.